This T cell receptor (beta chain) was found in a study of blood T cell repertoires in COVID-19. Study in general: The United States, Italy and Spain were the sources of the acute and convalescent COVID-19 samples. PBMCs, B-cell-depleted T cells, or T cells provided the cDNA or gDNA that made up the material.

Trimming took 0 bases from V and 4 from J, leaving 10 bases between them. CDR3 size: 15 residues. The germline V gene encodes CDR1 SGHAT and CDR2 FQNNGV. Authors' methods: Reference gene primer amplification in the assay estimated nucleated cell counts. Generated by immunoSEQ multiplex PCR, the TCRdb table keeps only in-frame clones and is missing some. That table furnishes V, J and clone size, whereas the DNA furnished D and trimming. The repertoire holds 120,000 to 150,000 clones, with approximately 80% as singletons. Sequences were obtained from peripheral blood. The clonotype originates from a man between 60 and 75 years old with active or convalescent COVID-19. The V gene is TRBV11-2, the J gene TRBJ1-5; the D gene is possibly TRBD1 (6 bases). The DNA of the CDR3 is TGTGCCAGCAGCTTAGACGGGACACTAAATCAGCCCCAGCATTTT. It encodes CASSLDGTLNQPQHF. Filled out from reference TRBV11-2 and TRBJ1-5, the complete variable domain reads EAGVAQSPRYKIIEKRQSVAFWCNPISGHATLYWYQQILGQGPKLLIQFQNNGVVDDSQLPKDRFSAERLKGVDSTLKIQPAKLEDSAVYLCASSLDGTLNQPQHFGDGTRLSIL.